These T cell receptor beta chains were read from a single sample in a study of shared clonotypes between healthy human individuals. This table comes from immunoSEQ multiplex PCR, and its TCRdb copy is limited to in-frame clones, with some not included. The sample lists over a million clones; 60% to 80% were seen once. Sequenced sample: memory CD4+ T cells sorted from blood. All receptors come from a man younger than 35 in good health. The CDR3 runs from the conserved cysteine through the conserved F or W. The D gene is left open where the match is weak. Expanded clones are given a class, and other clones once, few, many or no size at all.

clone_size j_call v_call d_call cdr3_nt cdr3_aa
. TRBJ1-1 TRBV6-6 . TGTGCCAGCAGTTATACGCAGATTTACACTGAAGCTTTCTTT CASSYTQIYTEAFF
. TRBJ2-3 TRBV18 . TGTGCCAGCTCACCCTATATGGATACGCAGTATTTT CASSPYMDTQYF
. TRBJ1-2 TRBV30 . TGTGCCTCTACCCTCGGACGGCTAGGCTACACCTTC CASTLGRLGYTF
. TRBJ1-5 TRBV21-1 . TGTGCCAGCAGCAAAGGGGCAGTTAATCAGCCCCAGCATTTT CASSKGAVNQPQHF
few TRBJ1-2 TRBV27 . TGTGCCAGCAGCCGAAGTCGGGGGGATGGCTACACCTTC CASSRSRGDGYTF
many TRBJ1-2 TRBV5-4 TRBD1 TGTGCCAGCAGCACCTGGACAGGGGGCGCTGGCTACACCTTC CASSTWTGGAGYTF
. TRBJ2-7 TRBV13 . TGTGCCAGCAGCCCAGGACTGATATCCTACGAGCAGTACTTC CASSPGLISYEQYF
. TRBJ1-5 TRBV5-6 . TGTGCCAGCAGCTTCGGGGGGTCTGGCAATCAGCCCCAGCATTTT CASSFGGSGNQPQHF
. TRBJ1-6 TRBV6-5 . TGTGCCAGCAGGACCGGGAGCTCCTATAATTCACCCCTCCACTTT CASRTGSSYNSPLHF
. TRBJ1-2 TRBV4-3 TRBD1 TGCGCCAGCAGCCAAGATGGTACAGGGGCGAATGGCTACACCTTC CASSQDGTGANGYTF
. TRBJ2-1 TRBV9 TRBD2 TGTGCCAGCAGCCTAGGGACTAGCGACTACAATGAGCAGTTCTTC CASSLGTSDYNEQFF
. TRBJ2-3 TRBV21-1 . TGTGCCAGCAGAGGTCCGCAGTATTTT CASRGPQYF
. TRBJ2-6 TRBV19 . TGTGCCAGTAGTAAGGGCTCTGGGGCCAACGTCCTGACTTTC CASSKGSGANVLTF
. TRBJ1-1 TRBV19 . TGTGCCAGTAGTATTGGCCCGTTCCCGAACACTGAAGCTTTCTTT CASSIGPFPNTEAFF
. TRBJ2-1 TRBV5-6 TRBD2 TGTGCCAGCAGTAGGACTAGCGGCCACAATGAGCAGTTCTTC CASSRTSGHNEQFF
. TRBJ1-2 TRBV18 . TGTGCCAGCTCACCGGACAGCCTAACACGTTTTTACACCTTC CASSPDSLTRFYTF
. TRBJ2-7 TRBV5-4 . TGTGCCAGCAGCTTGGATCGTAGCTCCTACGAGCAGTACTTC CASSLDRSSYEQYF
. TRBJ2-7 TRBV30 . TGTGCCTGGAGCTTCGGCGGGGACAGCTACGAGCAGTACTTC CAWSFGGDSYEQYF
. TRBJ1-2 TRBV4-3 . TGCGCCAGCAGCCAAGCAGGTGGGGCTGCCCTCTATGGCTACACCTTC CASSQAGGAALYGYTF
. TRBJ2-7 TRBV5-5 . TGTGCCAGCAGCCGCATTCGCCACGAGCAGTACTTC CASSRIRHEQYF
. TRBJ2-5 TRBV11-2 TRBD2 TGTGCCAGCAGCTCTTCAGGACTAGCGGGAGTAGAGACCCAGTACTTC CASSSSGLAGVETQYF
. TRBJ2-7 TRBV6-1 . TGTGCCACCACACAGCTGACGCACTACGAGCAGTACTTC CATTQLTHYEQYF